Following are 29 T cell receptor beta chains from one sample sequenced in a study of radiation and T cells in renal cell carcinoma. TCRdb's table, derived via immunoSEQ multiplex PCR, lists solely in-frame clones and lacks some. The data contain 100,000 to 150,000 clones, 81% of them singletons. Noted time point: blood 2 weeks post-SBRT. Sample treatment: 15 Gy SBRT to primary tumor, nephrectomy 4 weeks later. The sequencing here drew on blood, taken from a patient whose treatment included radiotherapy and nephrectomy. All receptors come from a man in his fifties or sixties with renal cell carcinoma.

The rearrangement uses TRBV18 and TRBJ1-3; D perhaps matches TRBD1 (5 bases). V dropped 4 bases and J dropped 0 bases, with 16 bases sitting between them. Per germline, CDR1 KGHSH and CDR2 LQKENI. CDR3 size: 17 residues. The CDR3 protein is CASSLPLRGLSGNTIYF. The CDR3 coding sequence is TGTGCCAGCTCACTCCCCCTCCGGGGCCTCTCTGGAAACACCATATATTTT.

The chain uses TRBV19 and TRBJ2-1; D remains ambiguous. Deletions cut 3 bases from V and 8 bases from J, with 14 bases between. The germline V gene has CDR1 LNHDA and CDR2 SQIVND (reference sequence). The CDR3 extends over 14 amino acids. The CDR3 coding sequence is TGTGCCAGTAGTATGGAGAGTACAGTCGATGAGCAGTTCTTC. Translating it yields CASSMESTVDEQFF.

CDR3 coding DNA: TGTGCCAGCAGCCAAGGTGGGGGGATGAACACTGAAGCTTTCTTT. Translation gives CASSQGGGMNTEAFF. The rearrangement uses TRBV7-8 and TRBJ1-1, with D tentatively TRBD1 (5 bases). This CDR3 is built from 15 residues. Germline V gene lookup returns CDR1 SGHVS and CDR2 FQNEAQ. V was cut by 5 bases and J by 0 bases, with 13 bases left in between.

CDR3: CASSSQVSTEAFF. CDR3 in DNA: TGCGCCAGCAGCTCTCAGGTCTCCACTGAAGCTTTCTTT. The chain employs TRBV5-1 and TRBJ1-1; D unclear. Germline V gene sequence: CDR1 SGHRS, CDR2 YFSETQ. Trimming shortened V by 3 bases and J by 4 bases, and 10 bases separated the two germline ends. The CDR3 is 13 amino acids.

The V and J genes are TRBV9 and TRBJ2-7, with D perhaps matching TRBD1 or TRBD2 (5 bases each). In germline, CDR1 is SGDLS, CDR2 YYNGEE. This CDR3 comprises 14 residues. Trimming cost V 3 bases and J 2 bases, with 12 bases left between them. The CDR3 nucleotides are TGTGCCAGCAGCGGAGGGACGTTCACCTACGAGCAGTACTTC. Protein product: CASSGGTFTYEQYF.

This sequence joins TRBV10-3 and TRBJ1-1; D uncertain. V was cut by 7 bases and J by 1 base, with 13 bases left in between. This CDR3 is 14 amino acids long. The V gene's germline CDR1 is ENHRY and CDR2 SYGVKD. CDR3 bases: TGTGCCATCACAGCCAGTAATGCGAACACTGAAGCTTTCTTT. It specifies CAITASNANTEAFF.

This clone was recorded at least ten times. The chain links TRBV27 to TRBJ2-2; 8 nucleotides agree with TRBD1. Germline CDR1 and CDR2: MNHEY and SMNVEV (reference sequence). V shed 6 bases, J shed 6 bases, and the junction held 0 bases outside the gene matches. The CDR3 is 12 residues long. CDR3 in DNA: TGTGCCAGCAGGACAGGGGCCGGGGAGCTGTTTTTT. It is translated as CASRTGAGELFF.

The chain uses TRBV7-9 and TRBJ1-6; 8 bases agree with TRBD1. The J segment lost 10 bases and the V segment lost 6 bases, leaving 8 bases of the junction unmatched. The CDR3 length is 14 residues. CDR1 is SEHNR and CDR2 is FQNEAQ in the germline V gene (reference sequence). CDR3 in amino acids: CASSSGQGGSPLHF. The DNA for the CDR3 is TGTGCCAGCAGTTCCGGACAGGGAGGGTCACCCCTCCACTTT.

V and J are TRBV6-1 and TRBJ2-7, with 11 bases fitting TRBD2. The CDR3 runs to 13 residues. With 9 bases clipped from V and 6 bases from J, the junction kept 7 bases outside the gene matches. Per the germline V gene, CDR1 is MNHNS and CDR2 is SASEGT. CDR3 in amino acids: CASLLAGEAEQYF. The CDR3 region has the DNA TGTGCCAGTCTACTAGCGGGAGAGGCCGAGCAGTACTTC.

J is TRBJ2-2 and V is TRBV6-1; no reliable D call. This CDR3 is built from 14 residues. Germline CDR1 reads MNHNS; CDR2 reads SASEGT. Trimming shortened V by 5 bases and J by 3 bases, and 10 bases separated the two germline ends. This CDR3 reads CASSNILDTGELFF. CDR3 in DNA: TGTGCCAGCAGTAACATACTGGACACCGGGGAGCTGTTTTTT.

The chain links TRBV7-6 to TRBJ1-5; D perhaps matches TRBD1 (6 bases). Trimming took off 5 bases at V and 6 bases at J, with 14 bases between the two ends. The CDR3 length is 14 residues. CDR1 and CDR2 from the germline V gene are SGHVS and FNYEAQ. CDR3 loop: CASSPGGGPQPQHF. The CDR3 DNA follows: TGTGCCAGCAGCCCAGGAGGGGGGCCTCAGCCCCAGCATTTT.

This clone was counted between two and nine times. The chain combines TRBV2 with TRBJ2-1; no definite D call. Germline CDR1 SNHLY, CDR2 FYNNEI. This CDR3 is 13 amino acids long. Trimming left V 2 bases short and J 8 bases short, with 10 bases between. The CDR3 region is CASSEPFLYEQFF. As DNA, the CDR3 is TGTGCCAGCAGTGAACCCTTTCTGTATGAGCAGTTCTTC. Based on the CDR3 plus reference TRBV2 and TRBJ2-1, the full variable domain is EPEVTQTPSHQVTQMGQEVILRCVPISNHLYFYWYRQILGQKVEFLVSFYNNEISEKSEIFDDQFSVERPDGSNFTLKIRSTKLEDSAMYFCASSEPFLYEQFFGPGTRLTVL.

The chain employs TRBV2 and TRBJ2-2; TRBD2 matches 12 bases. CDR3 length: 16 residues. Per germline, CDR1 SNHLY and CDR2 FYNNEI. V was clipped by 10 bases and J by 3 bases; unmatched bases: 9. This CDR3 reads CATHRASGRDTGELFF. CDR3 DNA sequence: TGTGCCACCCACAGGGCTAGCGGGAGGGACACCGGGGAGCTGTTTTTT.

The chain is built from TRBV6-6 and TRBJ2-3; D is perhaps TRBD1 or TRBD2 (5 bases each). With 6 bases removed from V and 4 bases from J, the gap between germline ends came to 17 bases. Germline CDR1 reads MNHNY; CDR2 reads SVGAGI (reference sequence). This CDR3 is built from 15 residues. The CDR3 nucleotides read TGTGCCAGCAGCGCCGGGACGGCTGTACCAGATACGCAGTATTTT. Protein: CASSAGTAVPDTQYF.

This chain connects TRBV5-4 to TRBJ1-2, with TRBD1 matching 10 bases. Per the germline V gene, CDR1 is SGHNT and CDR2 is YYREEE (reference sequence). CDR3 length: 15 amino acids. Trimming took 4 bases from V and 4 from J; bases not matched to a gene: 7. CDR3 region: CASSHRTGGFYGYTF. The CDR3 DNA sequence: TGTGCCAGCAGCCATAGGACAGGGGGGTTCTATGGCTACACCTTC. Filled out from reference TRBV5-4 and TRBJ1-2, the complete variable domain reads ETGVTQSPTHLIKTRGQQVTLRCSSQSGHNTVSWYQQALGQGPQFIFQYYREEENGRGNFPPRFSGLQFPNYSSELNVNALELDDSALYLCASSHRTGGFYGYTFGSGTRLTVV.

This chain uses TRBV7-2 with TRBJ2-3; no definite D call. V lost 5 bases and J lost 5, with 5 bases in between. CDR3 length: 11 amino acids. CDR1 and CDR2 from the germline V gene are SGHTA and FQGNSA. The DNA of the CDR3 is TGTGCCAGCAGCCTGCAAGATACGCAGTATTTT. It encodes CASSLQDTQYF.

The table lists this clone with a count of one. This sequence joins TRBV6-5 and TRBJ2-2; perhaps TRBD2 as D (7 bases). The CDR3 extends over 16 amino acids. The V gene's germline CDR1 is MNHEY and CDR2 SVGAGI. V dropped 4 bases and J dropped 3 bases, with 15 bases sitting between them. CDR3: CASSLQGGVDTGELFF. CDR3 DNA sequence: TGTGCCAGCAGTTTACAGGGAGGGGTGGACACCGGGGAGCTGTTTTTT.

J is TRBJ2-2 and V is TRBV5-1, with 10 bases lining up with TRBD2. Looked up from germline, CDR1 is SGHRS and CDR2 is YFSETQ. The V and J ends lost 3 bases and 1 base, in that order; junction bases with no gene match: 3. This CDR3 region has 16 residues. CDR3 in DNA: TGCGCCAGCAGCTCTCCTAGCGGGAGGAACACCGGGGAGCTGTTTTTT. It yields the protein CASSSPSGRNTGELFF.

The chain couples TRBV6-5 to TRBJ1-2; 11 positions match TRBD1. Germline values: CDR1 MNHEY, CDR2 SVGAGI. J gave up 5 bases and V 8 bases, and 4 bases lay outside the gene matches. The CDR3 loop spans 13 amino acids. The CDR3 sequence is CASGRDRGYGYTF. CDR3 nucleotides: TGTGCCAGCGGGCGGGACAGGGGGTATGGCTACACCTTC.

The chain has TRBV4-1 and TRBJ1-5, with D tentatively TRBD1 (5 bases). Germline V gene lookup returns CDR1 MGHRA and CDR2 YSYEKL. The CDR3 loop spans 16 amino acids. Trimming removed 1 base from V and 0 bases from J, with 10 bases in between. CDR3 nucleotides: TGCGCCAGCAGCCAAGGGGAGGGGTATAGCAATCAGCCCCAGCATTTT. Protein product: CASSQGEGYSNQPQHF.

This clone was detected a few times. This rearrangement joins TRBV5-4 to TRBJ2-7, with TRBD1 matching over 9 bases. In germline, CDR1 is SGHNT, CDR2 YYREEE (reference sequence). V shed 4 bases and J 4 bases; nucleotides not matched to a gene: 3. The CDR3 has 13 residues. As DNA, the CDR3 is TGTGCCAGCAGCACAGGGGGCGATTACGAGCAGTACTTC. Protein: CASSTGGDYEQYF. The full variable domain, with the rest looked up from reference TRBV5-4 and TRBJ2-7, is ETGVTQSPTHLIKTRGQQVTLRCSSQSGHNTVSWYQQALGQGPQFIFQYYREEENGRGNFPPRFSGLQFPNYSSELNVNALELDDSALYLCASSTGGDYEQYFGPGTRLTVT.

J is TRBJ2-2 and V is TRBV9, with 12 bases fitting TRBD2. Germline lookup yields CDR1 SGDLS and CDR2 YYNGEE. The CDR3 runs 13 residues. Losses at the gene ends were 9 bases for V and 6 bases for J; bases not matched to a gene: 3. The chain's CDR3 is CAKRLAGAGELFF. The CDR3 coding sequence is TGTGCCAAACGACTAGCGGGGGCCGGGGAGCTGTTTTTT.

The gene calls are TRBV6-5 and TRBJ2-7, with D hard to call. The CDR3 runs to 12 residues. Germline values: CDR1 MNHEY, CDR2 SVGAGI. Trimming removed 6 bases at V and 5 bases at J, with 11 bases between. Here the CDR3 reads CASRNQWDEQYF. Here the CDR3 DNA reads TGTGCCAGCAGGAATCAGTGGGACGAGCAGTACTTC.

The chain is built from TRBV10-1 and TRBJ1-4, with D possibly matching TRBD1 (6 bases). Germline V gene data show CDR1 as WNHNN and CDR2 as SYGVQD (reference sequence). CDR3 length equals 13 residues. The V and J ends lost 5 bases and 3 bases respectively, with 7 bases between them. CDR3 region: CASSKGANEKLFF. The CDR3 bases are TGCGCCAGCAGTAAGGGGGCTAATGAAAAACTGTTTTTT.

The rearrangement links TRBV20-1 to TRBJ2-7; D unclear. This CDR3 spans 11 amino acids. Germline CDR1 is DFQATT and CDR2 is SNEGSKA (reference sequence). V lost 3 bases and J lost 6, with 9 bases in between. The CDR3 spells CSASQMGEQYF. The CDR3 DNA reads TGCAGTGCTAGTCAGATGGGCGAGCAGTACTTC.

This chain links TRBV12-5 with TRBJ2-1, with D hard to call. The CDR3 extends over 18 amino acids. Germline V gives CDR1 LGHNT, CDR2 FRNRAP. The V end lost 2 bases, the J end lost 4 bases, and 21 bases lay between the germline ends. The CDR3 DNA is TGTGCTAGTGGTTTGCACCCCCCCTCTATGGGCTCTTACAATGAGCAGTTCTTC. This translates into CASGLHPPSMGSYNEQFF.

DNA for the CDR3: TGTGCCAGTAAAGCGGCTCGCTCCTACAATGAGCAGTTCTTC. Its protein product is CASKAARSYNEQFF. The genes are TRBV7-2 and TRBJ2-1; D perhaps matches TRBD2 (5 bases). This CDR3 comprises 14 residues. The germline V gene has CDR1 SGHTA and CDR2 FQGNSA. The V gene lost 9 bases and the J gene lost 0 bases, with 12 bases spanning the gap.

V usage is TRBV30 and J usage is TRBJ2-7; D unresolved. Germline V lookup: CDR1 GTSNPN, CDR2 SVGIG (reference sequence). Trimming shortened V by 3 bases and J by 2 bases, and 14 bases separated the two germline ends. CDR3 size: 14 residues. The CDR3 is CAWSTDDNPYEQYF. The DNA of the CDR3 is TGTGCCTGGAGCACAGACGACAATCCCTACGAGCAGTACTTC.

The chain is built from TRBV30 and TRBJ2-1; maybe TRBD2 (7 bases). The CDR3 is 14 residues long. Trimming removed 4 bases at V and 4 bases at J, with 14 bases between. Looked up from germline, CDR1 is GTSNPN and CDR2 is SVGIG (reference sequence). Written as DNA, the CDR3 is TGTGCCTGGAAAGGGGGGGCGGAATACAATGAGCAGTTCTTC. It is translated as CAWKGGAEYNEQFF. Full variable domain (missing parts from reference TRBV30 and TRBJ2-1): SQTIHQWPATLVQPVGSPLSLECTVEGTSNPNLYWYRQAAGRGLQLLFYSVGIGQISSEVPQNLSASRPQDRQFILSSKKLLLSDSGFYLCAWKGGAEYNEQFFGPGTRLTVL.